The subject of this entry is one TCR beta chain. Its antigen is undetermined. The sample originates from a study of siplizumab effects on memory and regulatory T cells. The CDR3 consists of 16 residues. Trimming removed 1 base at V and 10 bases at J, with 22 bases between. From germline, CDR1 is LNHNV and CDR2 YYDKDF (reference sequence). Study conclusions and caveats: Siplizumab conditions gave an average of around 64% Treg-derived mappable alloreactive CD4+ clones, versus about 26% for controls.

Data came from immunoSEQ multiplex PCR; TCRdb stores just in-frame clones and leaves some out. The sample shows 50,000 to 55,000 clones, more than 85% of them seen only once. The rearrangement joins TRBV15 to TRBJ2-5, with D possibly matching TRBD1 (5 bases). The sample comprised CD8+ T cells sorted from blood. The clonotype originates from a human donor in good health. CDR3 coding DNA: TGTGCCACCAGCAGAGCCCCGGACGGACAAAGTGGGGTCCAGTACTTC. Translation: CATSRAPDGQSGVQYF. Using reference TRBV15 and TRBJ2-5 for the parts outside the CDR3, the full variable domain is DAMVIQNPRYQVTQFGKPVTLSCSQTLNHNVMYWYQQKSSQAPKLLFHYYDKDFNNEADTPDNFQSRRPNTSFCFLDIRSPGLGDTAMYLCATSRAPDGQSGVQYFGPGTRLLVL.